This T cell receptor beta chain was sequenced for a study of T-cell memory formation after mild COVID-19. Only a few counts were recorded for this clonotype. One entry per CDR3 protein, called by TCRdb with MiXCR from the 5' RACE reads. The table shows 200,000 to 250,000 distinct CDR3 sequences, with approximately 9% occurring only once. Looked up from germline, CDR1 is SGDLS and CDR2 is YYNGEE. V gave up 2 bases and J gave up 2 bases; unmatched junction bases: 5. The CDR3 consists of 16 residues. This TCR was sampled from a man between 18 and 35 years old who had mild COVID-19 (a few samples of this study predate the infection). Cell type and time point are not known. This chain uses TRBV9 with TRBJ2-2; 8 bases are shared with TRBD1. The source material was PBMCs or a T cell subset sorted from them (not recorded which). The CDR3 loop is CASSVRDRQNTGELFF. CDR3 nucleotide sequence: TGTGCCAGCAGCGTGAGGGACAGGCAAAACACCGGGGAGCTGTTTTTT.